The next 3 T cell receptor beta chains were all read from a single sample in a study of cytomegalovirus exposure and HLA in healthy donors. PCR used 60 Vbeta primers and 13 Jbeta primers. Assay: immunoSEQ multiplex PCR; the TCRdb copy retains only in-frame clones and omits some. This sample carries about 150,000 clones, less than 85% of them seen once, and the ten largest clones take 6.5% to 7.5%. Material for sequencing was PBMCs. The source is a woman aged 45-59 years in good health and CMV-seropositive.

The V gene is TRBV5-1, the J gene TRBJ1-1; 7 bases are a match to TRBD1. The V and J ends lost 0 bases and 1 base, in that order; junction bases with no gene match: 3. Germline lookup yields CDR1 SGHRS and CDR2 YFSETQ. The CDR3 covers 15 residues. The CDR3 reads CASSLGGTANTEAFF. The CDR3, as DNA: TGCGCCAGCAGCTTGGGAGGGACAGCGAACACTGAAGCTTTCTTT.

This chain joins TRBV5-5 and TRBJ1-2, with 7 positions matching TRBD1. Trimming cost V 2 bases and J 4 bases; bases outside gene matches: 8. The germline gives CDR1 SGHKS, CDR2 YYEKEE (reference sequence). The CDR3 runs to 15 residues. CDR3 in DNA: TGTGCCAGCAGCTTTCTAACGGGGACAGCCTATGGCTACACCTTC. It yields the protein CASSFLTGTAYGYTF.

Only one count was recorded for this clone. This chain connects TRBV5-4 to TRBJ1-3, with a tentative D call TRBD1 (5 bases). V was pared by 4 bases and J by 3 bases, with 11 bases between. The length of the CDR3 is 14 residues. The germline V gene has CDR1 SGHNT and CDR2 YYREEE (reference sequence). The CDR3 DNA reads TGTGCCAGCAGCAATGGACAAGGTGGAAACACCATATATTTT. The encoded protein is CASSNGQGGNTIYF.